These T cell receptor beta chains were read from a single sample in a study of siplizumab effects on memory and regulatory T cells. Profiling relied on immunoSEQ multiplex PCR, and the TCRdb table lists in-frame clones only, not all of them. The sample has about 98,000 clones, about 93% seen once. The sample comprised CD4+ T cells sorted from blood. Receptors were obtained from a human donor in good health. The CDR3 runs from the conserved cysteine through the conserved F or W. The order of the fields is J gene, V gene, CDR3 protein.

>TRBJ2-4|TRBV28
CASGLTGVTKNIQYF
>TRBJ1-1|TRBV12-5
CASGLTDREGGEAFF
>TRBJ1-1|TRBV10-3
CAIIPTGGTEAFF
>TRBJ2-2|TRBV5-4
CASSLDRGRTGELFF
>TRBJ2-3|TRBV18
CASSPADTQYF
>TRBJ1-1|TRBV2
CASRGEYTEAFF
>TRBJ1-1|TRBV6-5
CASNRPGGGMKAFF
>TRBJ2-7|TRBV5-4
CASSLWAWDSYEQYF
>TRBJ2-3|TRBV5-4
CASSFTDTQYF
>TRBJ2-3|TRBV4-2
CASSQASGTSDTQYF
>TRBJ1-2|TRBV5-6
CASSSPGQGGGYTF
>TRBJ1-3|TRBV18
CASSPSDSSGNTIYF
>TRBJ2-5|TRBV4-1
CASSQDRPPLGRSETQYF
>TRBJ2-7|TRBV6-1
CASSEVAGLDEQYF
>TRBJ2-1|TRBV19
CASTTGAWVAEQFF
>TRBJ2-5|TRBV18
CASSPPLQGLAAQETQYF
>TRBJ2-1|TRBV11-3
CASSPRLAQYNEQFF
>TRBJ2-5|TRBV5-6
CASSLVLRGTQYF
>TRBJ2-7|TRBV6-5
CASSLGVSYEQYF
>TRBJ2-7|TRBV18
CASSPLGQRRSEQYF
>TRBJ1-2|TRBV2
CASSYDIRTSGYTF
>TRBJ2-7|TRBV4-2
CASSPGGTDEQYF
>TRBJ2-1|TRBV5-1
CASSWGNPGRNEQFF
>TRBJ2-7|TRBV29-1
CSVRTGGDEQYF
>TRBJ2-7|TRBV7-8
CASSLSAGGAGYEQYF
>TRBJ1-6|TRBV5-1
CASSLSRGQGKGAPLHF
>TRBJ2-3|TRBV30
CAWTRVFPTQYF
>TRBJ1-5|TRBV10-3
CAISGSGTGGRGSNQPQHF
>TRBJ1-2|TRBV25-1
CASSEPGAGGYTF
>TRBJ2-7|TRBV7-8
CASSLRQADYEQYF
>TRBJ2-3|TRBV5-1
CASKLTDLTGTDTQYF
>TRBJ1-2|TRBV27
CASRNPGTGGGYTF
>TRBJ2-1|TRBV28
CAIGYRAEEQFF
>TRBJ1-2|TRBV14
CASSPSGTGGGYTF
>TRBJ1-4|TRBV28
CASRFHGAQGRTNEKLFF
>TRBJ1-1|TRBV28
CASSLGGLLTNTEAFF
>TRBJ2-1|TRBV7-6
CASSLIGSSSNEQFF